This T cell receptor beta chain emerged from a study of CD8+ T cells in alopecia areata. Turning to the study itself: Treated individuals took tofacitinib by mouth, 5 to 10 mg twice daily. Study-level points and caveats: Among the 100 top clones, expanded CD8+ clones, like scalp clonality, were significantly decreased by tofacitinib. Many expanded lesional clones persisted during tofacitinib (in both scalp and blood).

This clone was detected ten times or more. Its cognate antigen is unknown. As for treatment: oral pan-JAK inhibitor, 5-10 mg twice daily. Both peripheral blood and punch biopsies of lesional scalp skin were obtained from patients who had alopecia areata. RNA extraction was followed by reverse transcription into cDNA, which acted as the sequencing template. Only in-frame clones appear in the TCRdb table, and some are missing; sequencing was by immunoSEQ multiplex PCR. Of roughly 200,000 clones listed, around two fifths are singletons. The CDR3 is 13 residues long. Germline V CDR1 and CDR2: SNHLY, FYNNEI. V was pared by 4 bases and J by 7 bases, with 4 bases of the junction left unmatched.

Sequences were derived from CD4+ T cells sorted from blood, sampled at roughly week 30, from a patient treated with tofacitinib. This chain uses TRBV2 with TRBJ1-2, with 9 bases identical to TRBD1. The source is a human donor with alopecia areata. CDR3 protein: CASSGDREGGYTF. The CDR3 DNA sequence: TGTGCCAGCAGTGGGGACAGGGAAGGTGGCTACACCTTC.